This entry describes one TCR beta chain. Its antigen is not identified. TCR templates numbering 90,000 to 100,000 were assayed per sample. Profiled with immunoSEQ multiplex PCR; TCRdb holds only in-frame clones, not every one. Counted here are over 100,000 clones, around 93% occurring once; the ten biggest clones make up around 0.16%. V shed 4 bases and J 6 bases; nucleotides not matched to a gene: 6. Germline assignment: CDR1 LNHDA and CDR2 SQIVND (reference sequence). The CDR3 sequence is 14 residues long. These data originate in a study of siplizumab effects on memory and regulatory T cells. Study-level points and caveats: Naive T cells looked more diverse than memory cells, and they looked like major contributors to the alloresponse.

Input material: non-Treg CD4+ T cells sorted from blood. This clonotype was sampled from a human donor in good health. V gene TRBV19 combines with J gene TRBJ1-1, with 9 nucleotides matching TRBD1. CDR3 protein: CASSRDRDRAEAFF. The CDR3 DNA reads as TGTGCCAGTAGTAGGGACAGGGATAGGGCTGAAGCTTTCTTT.